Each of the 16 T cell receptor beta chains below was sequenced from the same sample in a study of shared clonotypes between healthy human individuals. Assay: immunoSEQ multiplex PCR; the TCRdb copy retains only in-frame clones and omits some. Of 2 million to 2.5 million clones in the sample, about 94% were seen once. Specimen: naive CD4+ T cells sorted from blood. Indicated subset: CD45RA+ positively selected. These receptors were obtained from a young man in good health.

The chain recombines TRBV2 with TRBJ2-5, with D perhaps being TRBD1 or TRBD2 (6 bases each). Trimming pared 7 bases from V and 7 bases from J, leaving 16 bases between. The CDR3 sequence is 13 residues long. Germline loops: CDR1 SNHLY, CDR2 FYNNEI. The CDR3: CASTQIGGGTQYF. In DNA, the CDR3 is TGTGCCAGCACCCAAATCGGGGGCGGGACCCAGTACTTC.

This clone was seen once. As DNA, the CDR3 is TGTGCCAGCCGAGGGGGTTTGAACACTGAAGCTTTCTTT. Translation: CASRGGLNTEAFF. The rearrangement links TRBV9 to TRBJ1-1, with D possibly being TRBD1 (6 bases). The length of the CDR3 is 13 residues. With 7 bases removed from V and 0 bases from J, the gap between germline ends came to 10 bases. Germline CDR1 reads SGDLS; CDR2 reads YYNGEE.

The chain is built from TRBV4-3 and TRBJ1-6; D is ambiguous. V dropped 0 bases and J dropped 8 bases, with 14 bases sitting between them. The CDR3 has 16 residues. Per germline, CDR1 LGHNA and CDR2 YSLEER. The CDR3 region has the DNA TGCGCCAGCAGCCAAGATTTAGTTGGCTTGGATTCACCCCTCCACTTT. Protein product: CASSQDLVGLDSPLHF.

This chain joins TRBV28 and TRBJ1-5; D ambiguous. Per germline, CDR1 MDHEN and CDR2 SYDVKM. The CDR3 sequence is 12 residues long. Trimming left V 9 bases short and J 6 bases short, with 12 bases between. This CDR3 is CASLSPGQPQHF. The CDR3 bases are TGTGCCAGTTTGTCCCCAGGTCAGCCCCAGCATTTT.

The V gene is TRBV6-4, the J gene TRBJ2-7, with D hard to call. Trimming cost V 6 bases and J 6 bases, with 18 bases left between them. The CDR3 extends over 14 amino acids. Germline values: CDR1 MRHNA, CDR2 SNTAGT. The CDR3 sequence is CASSQTESSGEQYF. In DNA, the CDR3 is TGTGCCAGCAGCCAAACCGAGTCCTCGGGCGAGCAGTACTTC.

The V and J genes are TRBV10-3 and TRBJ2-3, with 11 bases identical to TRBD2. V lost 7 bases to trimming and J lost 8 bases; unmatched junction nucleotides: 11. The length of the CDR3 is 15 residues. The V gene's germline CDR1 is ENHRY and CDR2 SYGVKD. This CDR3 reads CAITPTSGAQGTQYF. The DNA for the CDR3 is TGTGCCATCACCCCGACTAGCGGGGCGCAAGGTACGCAGTATTTT.

The CDR3 loop is CASSLGRAYEQYF. Written as DNA, the CDR3 is TGCGCCAGCAGCCTAGGACGGGCCTACGAGCAGTACTTC. This chain uses TRBV5-1 with TRBJ2-7; D remains unclear. Germline CDR1 reads SGHRS; CDR2 reads YFSETQ. Trimming removed 4 bases from V and 2 bases from J, with 10 bases in between. The CDR3 runs 13 residues.

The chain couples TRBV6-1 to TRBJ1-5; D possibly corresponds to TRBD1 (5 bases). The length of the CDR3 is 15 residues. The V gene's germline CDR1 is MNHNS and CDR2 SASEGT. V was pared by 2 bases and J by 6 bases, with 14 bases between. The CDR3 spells CASSEIGAGGQPQHF. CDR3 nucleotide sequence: TGTGCCAGCAGTGAAATTGGGGCGGGGGGTCAGCCCCAGCATTTT.

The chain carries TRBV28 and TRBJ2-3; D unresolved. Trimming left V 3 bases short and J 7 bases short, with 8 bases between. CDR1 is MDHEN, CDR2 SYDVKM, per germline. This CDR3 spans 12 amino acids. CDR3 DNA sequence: TGTGCCAGCAGTTTGCCCCGGAATACGCAGTATTTT. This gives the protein CASSLPRNTQYF. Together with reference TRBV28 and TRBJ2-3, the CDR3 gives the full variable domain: DVKVTQSSRYLVKRTGEKVFLECVQDMDHENMFWYRQDPGLGLRLIYFSYDVKMKEKGDIPEGYSVSREKKERFSLILESASTNQTSMYLCASSLPRNTQYFGPGTRLTVL.

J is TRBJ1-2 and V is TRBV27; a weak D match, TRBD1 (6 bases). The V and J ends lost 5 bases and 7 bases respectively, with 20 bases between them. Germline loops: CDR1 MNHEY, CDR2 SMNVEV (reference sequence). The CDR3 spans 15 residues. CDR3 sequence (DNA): TGTGCCAGCAGTCGGGAACTAACAGGGTCGCGTGGCTACACCTTC. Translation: CASSRELTGSRGYTF.

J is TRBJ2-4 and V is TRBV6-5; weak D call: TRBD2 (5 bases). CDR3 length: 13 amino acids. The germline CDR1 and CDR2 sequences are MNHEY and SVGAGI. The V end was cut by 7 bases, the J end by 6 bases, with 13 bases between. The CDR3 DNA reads TGTGCCAGCAAAAAAACTAGTCTAAACATTCAGTACTTC. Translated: CASKKTSLNIQYF.

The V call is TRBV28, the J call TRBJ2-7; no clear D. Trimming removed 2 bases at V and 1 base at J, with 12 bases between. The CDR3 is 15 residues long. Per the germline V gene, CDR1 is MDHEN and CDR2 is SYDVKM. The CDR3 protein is CASSLQKASSYEQYF. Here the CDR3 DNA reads TGTGCCAGCAGTTTACAGAAGGCCTCTTCCTACGAGCAGTACTTC.

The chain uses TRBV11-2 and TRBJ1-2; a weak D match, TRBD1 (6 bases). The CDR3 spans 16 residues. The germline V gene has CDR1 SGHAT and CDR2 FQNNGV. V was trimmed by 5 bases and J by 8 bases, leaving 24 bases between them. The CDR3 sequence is CASSPIRGTALEGYTF. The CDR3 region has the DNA TGTGCCAGCAGCCCAATAAGGGGGACCGCCCTGGAAGGCTACACCTTC. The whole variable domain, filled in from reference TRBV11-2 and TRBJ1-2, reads EAGVAQSPRYKIIEKRQSVAFWCNPISGHATLYWYQQILGQGPKLLIQFQNNGVVDDSQLPKDRFSAERLKGVDSTLKIQPAKLEDSAVYLCASSPIRGTALEGYTFGSGTRLTVV.

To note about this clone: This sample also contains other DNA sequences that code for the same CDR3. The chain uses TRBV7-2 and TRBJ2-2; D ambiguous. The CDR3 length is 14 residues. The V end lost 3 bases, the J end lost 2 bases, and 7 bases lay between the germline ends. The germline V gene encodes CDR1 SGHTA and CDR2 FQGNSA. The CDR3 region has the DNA TGTGCCAGCAGCTTCGGCGGAAACACCGGGGAGCTGTTTTTT. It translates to CASSFGGNTGELFF. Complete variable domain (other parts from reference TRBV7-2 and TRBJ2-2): GAGVSQSPSNKVTEKGKDVELRCDPISGHTALYWYRQSLGQGLEFLIYFQGNSAPDKSGLPSDRFSAERTGGSVSTLTIQRTQQEDSAVYLCASSFGGNTGELFFGEGSRLTVL.

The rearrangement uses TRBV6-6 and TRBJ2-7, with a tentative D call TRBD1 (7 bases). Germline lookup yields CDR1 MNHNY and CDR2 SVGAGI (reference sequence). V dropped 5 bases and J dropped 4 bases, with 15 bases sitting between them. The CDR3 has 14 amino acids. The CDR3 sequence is CASSQAGGIYEQYF. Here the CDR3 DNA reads TGTGCCAGCAGTCAGGCAGGGGGGATATACGAGCAGTACTTC.

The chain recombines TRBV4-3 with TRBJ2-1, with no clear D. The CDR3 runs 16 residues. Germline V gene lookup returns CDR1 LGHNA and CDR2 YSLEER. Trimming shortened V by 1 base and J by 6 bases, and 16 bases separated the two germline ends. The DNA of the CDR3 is TGCGCCAGCAGCCAAGGGCTTCTAGGGAATGTCAATGAGCAGTTCTTC. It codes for CASSQGLLGNVNEQFF.